The 7 T cell receptor beta chains below come from one sample, sequenced in a study of molecular identifiers for immune sequencing clone quantification. TCRdb recomputed calls from the PCR reads with MiXCR, one row per CDR3 protein. The repertoire consists of about 630,000 distinct CDR3 sequences, with 25% occurring once and the leading ten covering 0.78%. The sequencing sample was made of naive CD8+ T cells from blood, with Jurkat cell RNA spiked in. Specified subset: FACS-sorted CD8+CD4-CCR7+CD45RA+ naive T cells. These receptors came from a human donor in good health. Some libraries in this study had Jurkat cell RNA spiked in.

At least ten counts were recorded for this clonotype. The chain is built from TRBV4-3 and TRBJ2-7; TRBD1 matches 7 bases. The CDR3 extends over 15 amino acids. Germline CDR1 is LGHNA and CDR2 is YSLEER. J was trimmed by 4 bases and V by 1 base; bases with no gene match: 7. The CDR3 nucleotides are TGCGCCAGCAGCCAAGGACAGGGTGTGGCGTACGAGCAGTACTTC. Its translation: CASSQGQGVAYEQYF.

This clonotype occurred a few times. The V and J genes are TRBV19 and TRBJ1-5; D not certain. Germline V gene data show CDR1 as LNHDA and CDR2 as SQIVND (reference sequence). V gave up 3 bases and J gave up 6 bases, with 6 bases separating them. The CDR3 covers 12 residues. In DNA form, the CDR3 reads TGTGCCAGTAGTATGCCACCTCAGCCCCAGCATTTT. Translation: CASSMPPQPQHF.

A word on this clonotype: This may stem from a read error, because a much larger clone lies one nucleotide away. This chain connects TRBV27 to TRBJ1-1; 9 bases match TRBD1. With V trimmed by 1 base and J by 9 bases, 3 bases remained unmatched. Germline CDR1 reads MNHEY; CDR2 reads SMNVEV (reference sequence). CDR3 length equals 13 residues. This CDR3 reads CASSLWTGDKAFF. The CDR3 DNA follows: TGTGCCAGCAGTTTATGGACAGGGGATAAAGCTTTCTTT.

On this clonotype itself: A much larger clonotype is one base distant, so this may be a read error. The V call is TRBV7-2, the J call TRBJ1-5; D might be TRBD1 (5 bases). Germline CDR1 is SGHTA and CDR2 is FQGNSA. The CDR3 covers 14 residues. This CDR3 is CACSLGTSPGPQHF. Written as DNA, the CDR3 is TGTGCCTGCAGCTTAGGGACGTCCCCAGGGCCCCAGCATTTT.

The chain has TRBV4-2 and TRBJ2-1; 8 nucleotides agree with TRBD2. CDR3 length equals 15 residues. Unmatched junction bases numbered 5, after V lost 4 bases and J lost 3 bases. The germline V gene encodes CDR1 LGHNA and CDR2 YNFKEQ. CDR3 amino acids: CASSLSSGSYNEQFF. CDR3 nucleotides: TGTGCCAGCAGCCTATCGAGCGGGAGCTACAATGAGCAGTTCTTC.

This clonotype came up many times. The chain links TRBV20-1 to TRBJ2-7; no clear D. The CDR3 has 11 residues. Looked up from germline, CDR1 is DFQATT and CDR2 is SNEGSKA (reference sequence). The ends were cut back, 7 bases at V and 2 bases at J, with 9 bases in the middle. The CDR3 protein is CSVGFAYEQYF. DNA of the CDR3: TGCAGTGTGGGCTTCGCCTACGAGCAGTACTTC.

This clonotype was found a few times. The J gene is TRBJ2-1, the V gene TRBV12-3 or TRBV12-4; D is possibly TRBD2 (5 bases). The CDR3 is 12 amino acids. V was shortened by 4 bases and J by 9 bases, with 10 bases between the two germline ends. Here the CDR3 reads CASSWGEPEQFF. In nucleotides, the CDR3 is TGTGCCAGCAGTTGGGGAGAACCTGAGCAGTTCTTC.